The entry below gives a single TCR beta chain sequence along with its context. The antigen this receptor binds is unknown. No qualities accompany the bases; no much larger clone lies one base away. This sample stems from a study of control samples from healthy donors and cancer patients (dated by TCRdb to about 2020). The library was produced with the immunoSEQ multiplex PCR assay. TCRdb holds this immuneACCESS table with in-frame rearrangements only. Some clones are missing; in checked studies, unresolved V genes explain under half, and the rest has no known cause. The sample table records tens of thousands of clones; approximately 90% of these occur just once. The top ten clones comprise about 0.91% of the sample. The trim is 2 bases for V and 7 bases for J, with a gap of 14 bases between the germline ends. CDR1 is given as MNHEY and CDR2 as SVGAGI, both from the germline V gene. The CDR3 sequence holds 14 residues, the cysteine and phenylalanine included. Only CDR3 DNA is held: 42 bases, read in frame from base 1.

Sequencing was performed on PBMCs. The chain uses TRBV6-5 and TRBJ1-2, and TRBD1 may be the D gene, going by 6 matching bases. This TCR was recovered from a man aged 25-45 years with colorectal cancer. The nucleotide sequence is TGTGCCAGCAGTTACACCTCAGGGGAGGGTGGCTACACCTTC. The encoded protein is CASSYTSGEGGYTF.